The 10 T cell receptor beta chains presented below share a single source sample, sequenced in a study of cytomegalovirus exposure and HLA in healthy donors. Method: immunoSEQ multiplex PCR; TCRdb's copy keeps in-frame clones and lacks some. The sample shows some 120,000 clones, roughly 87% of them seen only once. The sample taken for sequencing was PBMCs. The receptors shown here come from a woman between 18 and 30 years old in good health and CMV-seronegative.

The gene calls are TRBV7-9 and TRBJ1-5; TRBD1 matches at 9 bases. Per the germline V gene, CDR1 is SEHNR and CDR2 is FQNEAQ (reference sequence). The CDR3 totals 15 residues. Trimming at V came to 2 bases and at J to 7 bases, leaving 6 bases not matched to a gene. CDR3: CASSLTGGAGQPQHF. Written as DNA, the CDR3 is TGTGCCAGCAGCTTAACAGGGGGCGCTGGACAGCCCCAGCATTTT.

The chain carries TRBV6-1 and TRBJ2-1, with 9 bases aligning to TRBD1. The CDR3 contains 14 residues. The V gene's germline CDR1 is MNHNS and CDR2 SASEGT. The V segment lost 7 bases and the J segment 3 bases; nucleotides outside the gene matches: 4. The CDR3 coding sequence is TGTGCCAGCATCGGACAGGGGCTCTACAATGAGCAGTTCTTC. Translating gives CASIGQGLYNEQFF.

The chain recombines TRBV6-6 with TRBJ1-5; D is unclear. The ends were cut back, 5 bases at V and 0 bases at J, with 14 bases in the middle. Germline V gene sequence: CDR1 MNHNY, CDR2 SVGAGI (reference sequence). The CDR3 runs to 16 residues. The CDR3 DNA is TGTGCCAGCAGTAAGTTCGACGGGGATAGCAATCAGCCCCAGCATTTT. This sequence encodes CASSKFDGDSNQPQHF.

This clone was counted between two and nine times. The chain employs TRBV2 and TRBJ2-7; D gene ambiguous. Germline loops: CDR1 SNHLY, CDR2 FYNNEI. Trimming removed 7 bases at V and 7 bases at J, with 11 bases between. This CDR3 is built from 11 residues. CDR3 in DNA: TGTGCCAGCACGTGGAGTGTTGAGCAGTACGTC. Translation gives CASTWSVEQYV.

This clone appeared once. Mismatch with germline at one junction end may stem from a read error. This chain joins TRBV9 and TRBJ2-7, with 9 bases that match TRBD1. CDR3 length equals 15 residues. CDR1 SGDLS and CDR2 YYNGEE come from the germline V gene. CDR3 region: CASSLGGQGSHEQYF. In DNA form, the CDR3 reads TGTGCCAGCAGCCTTGGGGGACAGGGCTCCCACGAGCAGTACTTC.

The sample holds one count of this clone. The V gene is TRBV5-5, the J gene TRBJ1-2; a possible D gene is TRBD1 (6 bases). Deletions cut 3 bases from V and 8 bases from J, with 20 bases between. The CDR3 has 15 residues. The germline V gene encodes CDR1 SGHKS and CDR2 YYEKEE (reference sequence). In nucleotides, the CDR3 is TGTGCCAGCAGCTGGGGACATACCGGGGCAGGGGGCTACACCTTC. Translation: CASSWGHTGAGGYTF.

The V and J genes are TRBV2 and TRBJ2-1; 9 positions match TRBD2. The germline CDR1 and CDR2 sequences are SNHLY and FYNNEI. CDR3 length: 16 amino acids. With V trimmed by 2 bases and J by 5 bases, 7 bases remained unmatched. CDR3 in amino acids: CASSEWTRGGDNEQFF. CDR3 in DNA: TGTGCCAGCAGTGAATGGACGCGGGGGGGCGACAATGAGCAGTTCTTC. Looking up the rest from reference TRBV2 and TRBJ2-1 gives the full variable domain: EPEVTQTPSHQVTQMGQEVILRCVPISNHLYFYWYRQILGQKVEFLVSFYNNEISEKSEIFDDQFSVERPDGSNFTLKIRSTKLEDSAMYFCASSEWTRGGDNEQFFGPGTRLTVL.

The chain's CDR3 is CASSLSGGSPSYEQYF. The DNA of the CDR3 is TGTGCCAGCAGCTTATCGGGGGGGAGTCCCTCCTACGAGCAGTACTTC. The V call is TRBV7-2, the J call TRBJ2-7, with TRBD2 matching over 8 bases. The length of the CDR3 is 16 residues. Germline CDR1 and CDR2: SGHTA and FQGNSA. V lost 2 bases and J lost 0; bases outside the gene matches: 6.

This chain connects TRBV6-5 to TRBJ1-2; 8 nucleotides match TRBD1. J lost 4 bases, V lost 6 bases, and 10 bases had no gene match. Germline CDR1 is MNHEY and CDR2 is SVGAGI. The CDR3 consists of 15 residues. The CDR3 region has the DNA TGTGCCAGCAGCCGGACAGGGAGTTTACTCTATGGCTACACCTTC. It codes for CASSRTGSLLYGYTF.

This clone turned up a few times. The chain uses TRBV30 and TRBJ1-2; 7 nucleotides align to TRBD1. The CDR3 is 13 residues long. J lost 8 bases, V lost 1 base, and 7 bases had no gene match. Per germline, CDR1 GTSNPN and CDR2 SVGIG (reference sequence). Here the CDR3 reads CAWSEQGIGGYTF. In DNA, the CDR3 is TGTGCCTGGAGTGAACAGGGGATCGGGGGCTACACCTTC.